This TCR beta chain was found in a study of blood T cell repertoires in COVID-19. Overall study context: The study drew acute and convalescent COVID-19 samples from the United States, Italy and Spain.

Participants, about 18 to 100 years old, spanned more than 20 US areas. Clinical histories supplied by participants themselves formed the basis of cohort assignment. Measured with immunoSEQ multiplex PCR; TCRdb has only the in-frame clones, and not every one. The table lists 130,000 to 150,000 clones, 80% to 85% of them singletons. V lost 5 bases, J lost 1 base, and 17 bases lay in between. The CDR3 covers 15 residues. The germline V gene has CDR1 SQVTM and CDR2 ANQGSEA. Input material: PBMCs or T cells enriched from blood (not recorded which). The V gene is TRBV29-1, the J gene TRBJ2-5, with D maybe TRBD2 (5 bases). The clonotype was recovered from a man in his forties with acute COVID-19. Here the CDR3 reads CSVQPILRGQETQYF. Written as DNA, the CDR3 is TGCAGCGTTCAACCTATACTCCGGGGCCAAGAGACCCAGTACTTC.